Shown below are 10 T cell receptor beta chains from a single sample sequenced in a study of patients and donors after allogeneic stem cell transplantation. TCRdb processed the RT-PCR reads anew with MiXCR; each CDR3 protein has one entry. Among about a million distinct CDR3 sequences listed, over 15% were seen once. Material for sequencing was blood, either unsorted or a sorted T cell fraction (not recorded which). These receptors originate from a human donor who was either an allogeneic HSCT recipient or a stem cell or donor lymphocyte infusion donor (not recorded which). It is not recorded whose cells these are; they may come from a transplant donor.

This clonotype turned up a few times. The chain combines TRBV7-9 with TRBJ2-5; no clear D gene. With 6 bases removed from V and 0 bases from J, the gap between germline ends came to 11 bases. The germline V gene encodes CDR1 SEHNR and CDR2 FQNEAQ (reference sequence). The CDR3 spans 14 residues. The CDR3 bases are TGTGCCAGCAGATTGTCAGCTAACCAAGAGACCCAGTACTTC. Translating gives CASRLSANQETQYF.

V gene TRBV20-1 combines with J gene TRBJ1-5, with D unresolved. This CDR3 region has 13 residues. Trimming cost V 3 bases and J 3 bases, with 9 bases left between them. Germline V lookup: CDR1 DFQATT, CDR2 SNEGSKA (reference sequence). CDR3 coding DNA: TGCAGTGCTAGGACCGGGGACAATCAGCCCCAGCATTTT. Residues: CSARTGDNQPQHF.

V is TRBV11-3 and J is TRBJ2-1; a weak D match, TRBD2 (5 bases). V was pared by 5 bases and J by 15 bases, with 14 bases between. Germline loops: CDR1 SGHNT, CDR2 YENEEA. CDR3 length: 11 residues. This CDR3 is CASSASGLRFF. CDR3 DNA sequence: TGTGCCAGCAGCGCGAGCGGACTTCGGTTCTTC.

In nucleotides, the CDR3 is TGCGCCAGCAGCGAAGTGTTAGCGGGAGACAATGAGCAGTTCTTC. The encoded protein is CASSEVLAGDNEQFF. The chain carries TRBV5-1 and TRBJ2-1; 9 positions match TRBD2. The J segment lost 5 bases and the V segment lost 4 bases, leaving 7 bases of the junction unmatched. Germline CDR1 SGHRS, CDR2 YFSETQ. This CDR3 region has 15 residues.

A word on this clonotype: The junction and the germline gene differ at one end; a read error may be behind it. The genes are TRBV4-3 and TRBJ2-1; a possible D gene is TRBD2 (6 bases). The length of the CDR3 is 15 residues. CDR1 and CDR2 (germline): LGHNA, YSLEER. In DNA form, the CDR3 reads TGCGCCAGCAGCCAAGATCCGCGGGGATACAGTGAGCAGTTCTTC. It codes for CASSQDPRGYSEQFF.

This clonotype was picked up a small number of times. V and J are TRBV3-1 and TRBJ2-5, with D maybe TRBD1 (6 bases). CDR1 is LGHDT, CDR2 YNNKEL, per germline (reference sequence). There are 15 residues in the CDR3. Trimming removed 0 bases from V and 5 bases from J, with 13 bases in between. The CDR3 protein is CASSQDRTAVETQYF. The CDR3 DNA is TGTGCCAGCAGCCAAGATAGGACAGCGGTGGAGACCCAGTACTTC.

The V gene is TRBV7-9, the J gene TRBJ1-2, with a tentative D call TRBD1 (5 bases). CDR3 length equals 14 residues. Trimming cost V 2 bases and J 4 bases, with 11 bases left between them. Germline V gene data show CDR1 as SEHNR and CDR2 as FQNEAQ (reference sequence). The CDR3 here is CASSLIGGFYGYTF. CDR3 nucleotide sequence: TGTGCCAGCAGCTTAATCGGGGGTTTCTATGGCTACACCTTC.

The genes are TRBV7-9 and TRBJ2-2; possible D gene TRBD1, 6 bases. From germline, CDR1 is SEHNR and CDR2 FQNEAQ (reference sequence). The CDR3 spans 16 residues. V was cut by 3 bases and J by 7 bases, with 18 bases left in between. This chain's CDR3 is CASSFSPTGTGGELFF. The CDR3 region has the DNA TGTGCCAGCAGCTTTTCCCCAACAGGGACGGGCGGGGAGCTGTTTTTT.

The chain carries TRBV7-3 and TRBJ1-1; D ambiguous. CDR3 length: 17 amino acids. V lost 2 bases to trimming and J lost 2 bases, with 18 bases between them. The V gene's germline CDR1 is SGHTA and CDR2 FQGTGA. This CDR3 is CASSLLKIRRVNTEAFF. CDR3 sequence (DNA): TGTGCCAGCAGCTTACTCAAAATCCGGAGGGTTAACACTGAAGCTTTCTTT.

The chain has TRBV9 and TRBJ1-1; D possibly corresponds to TRBD1 (5 bases). Trimming took 5 bases from V and 5 from J, leaving 16 bases between them. Looked up from germline, CDR1 is SGDLS and CDR2 is YYNGEE. CDR3 length: 14 amino acids. The CDR3 sequence is CASSPDTGRTEAFF. CDR3 bases: TGTGCCAGCAGTCCGGACACCGGGCGGACTGAAGCTTTCTTT.